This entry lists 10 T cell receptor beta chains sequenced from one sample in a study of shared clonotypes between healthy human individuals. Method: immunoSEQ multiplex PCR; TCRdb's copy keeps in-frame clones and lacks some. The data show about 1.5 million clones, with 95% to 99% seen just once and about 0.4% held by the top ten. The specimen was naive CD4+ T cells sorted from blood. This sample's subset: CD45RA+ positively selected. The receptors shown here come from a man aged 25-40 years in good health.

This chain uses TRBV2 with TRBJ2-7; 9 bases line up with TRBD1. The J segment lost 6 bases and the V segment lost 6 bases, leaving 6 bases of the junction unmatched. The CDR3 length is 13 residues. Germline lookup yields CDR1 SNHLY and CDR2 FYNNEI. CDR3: CASSRDRVREQYF. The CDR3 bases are TGTGCCAGCAGCCGGGACAGGGTGCGCGAGCAGTACTTC.

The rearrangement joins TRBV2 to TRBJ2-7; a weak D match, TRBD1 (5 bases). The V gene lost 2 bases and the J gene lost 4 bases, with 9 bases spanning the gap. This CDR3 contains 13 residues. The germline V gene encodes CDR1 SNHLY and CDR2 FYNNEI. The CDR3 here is CASSEPGHYEQYF. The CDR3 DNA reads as TGTGCCAGCAGTGAACCCGGACATTACGAGCAGTACTTC.

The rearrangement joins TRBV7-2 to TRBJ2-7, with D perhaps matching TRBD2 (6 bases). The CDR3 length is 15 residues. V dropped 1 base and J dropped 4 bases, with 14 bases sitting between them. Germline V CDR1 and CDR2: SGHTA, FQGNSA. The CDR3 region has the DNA TGTGCCAGCAGCTTAGGAGAGTTAGCGGTTTACGAGCAGTACTTC. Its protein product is CASSLGELAVYEQYF.

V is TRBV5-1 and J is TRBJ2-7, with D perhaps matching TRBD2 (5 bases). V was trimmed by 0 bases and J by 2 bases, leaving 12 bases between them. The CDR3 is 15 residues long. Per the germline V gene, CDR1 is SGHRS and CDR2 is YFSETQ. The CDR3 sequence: CASSLAGMSPYEQYF. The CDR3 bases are TGCGCCAGCAGCTTGGCGGGAATGTCGCCCTACGAGCAGTACTTC. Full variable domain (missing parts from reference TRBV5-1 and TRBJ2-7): KAGVTQTPRYLIKTRGQQVTLSCSPISGHRSVSWYQQTPGQGLQFLFEYFSETQRNKGNFPGRFSGRQFSNSRSEMNVSTLELGDSALYLCASSLAGMSPYEQYFGPGTRLTVT.

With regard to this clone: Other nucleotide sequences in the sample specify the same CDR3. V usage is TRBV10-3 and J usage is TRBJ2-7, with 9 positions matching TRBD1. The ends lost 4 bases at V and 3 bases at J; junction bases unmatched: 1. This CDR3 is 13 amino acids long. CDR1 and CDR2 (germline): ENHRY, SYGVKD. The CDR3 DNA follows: TGTGCCATCAGTGCGGGACAGGGCTACGAGCAGTACTTC. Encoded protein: CAISAGQGYEQYF.

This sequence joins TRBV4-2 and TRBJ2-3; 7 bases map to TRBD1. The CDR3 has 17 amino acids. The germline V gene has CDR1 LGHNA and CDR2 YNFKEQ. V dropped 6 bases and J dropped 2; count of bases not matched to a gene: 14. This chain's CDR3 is CASSSALGGAYTDTQYF. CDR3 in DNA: TGTGCCAGCAGTAGCGCTTTAGGGGGCGCTTACACAGATACGCAGTATTTT.

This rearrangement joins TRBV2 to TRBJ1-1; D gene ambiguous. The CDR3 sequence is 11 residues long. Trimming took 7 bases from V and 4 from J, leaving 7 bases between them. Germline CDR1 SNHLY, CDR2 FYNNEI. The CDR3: CASKQTTEAFF. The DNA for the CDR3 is TGTGCCAGCAAACAGACCACTGAAGCTTTCTTT.

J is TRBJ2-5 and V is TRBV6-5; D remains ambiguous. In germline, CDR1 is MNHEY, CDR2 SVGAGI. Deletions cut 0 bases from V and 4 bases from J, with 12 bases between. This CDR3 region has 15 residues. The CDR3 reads CASSYSPFRRETQYF. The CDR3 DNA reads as TGTGCCAGCAGTTACTCCCCTTTCAGGCGAGAGACCCAGTACTTC.

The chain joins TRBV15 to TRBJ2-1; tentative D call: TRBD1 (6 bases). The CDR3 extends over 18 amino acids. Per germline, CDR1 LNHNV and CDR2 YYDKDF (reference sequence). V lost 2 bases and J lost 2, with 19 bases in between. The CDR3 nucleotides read TGTGCCACCAGCAGATCCTACGGAAGGGGGAAGCCCTACAATGAGCAGTTCTTC. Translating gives CATSRSYGRGKPYNEQFF.

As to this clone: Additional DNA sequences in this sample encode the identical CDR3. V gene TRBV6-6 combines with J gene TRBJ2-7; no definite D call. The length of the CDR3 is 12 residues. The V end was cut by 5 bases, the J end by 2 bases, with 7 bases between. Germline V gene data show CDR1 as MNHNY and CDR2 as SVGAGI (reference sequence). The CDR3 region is CASSSLAYEQYF. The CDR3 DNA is TGTGCCAGCAGTAGTTTGGCCTACGAGCAGTACTTC.